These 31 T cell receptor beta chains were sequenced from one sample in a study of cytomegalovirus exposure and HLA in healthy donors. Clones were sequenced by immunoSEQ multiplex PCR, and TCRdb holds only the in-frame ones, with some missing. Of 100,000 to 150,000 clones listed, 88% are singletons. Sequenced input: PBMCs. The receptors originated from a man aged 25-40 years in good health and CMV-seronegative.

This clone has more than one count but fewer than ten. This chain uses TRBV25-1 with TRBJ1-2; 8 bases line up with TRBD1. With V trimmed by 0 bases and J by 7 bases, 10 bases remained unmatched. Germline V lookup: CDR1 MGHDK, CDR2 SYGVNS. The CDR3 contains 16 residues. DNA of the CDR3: TGTGCCAGCAGTGAATATATCCCAGGGGGCGTCCGTGGCTACACCTTC. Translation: CASSEYIPGGVRGYTF.

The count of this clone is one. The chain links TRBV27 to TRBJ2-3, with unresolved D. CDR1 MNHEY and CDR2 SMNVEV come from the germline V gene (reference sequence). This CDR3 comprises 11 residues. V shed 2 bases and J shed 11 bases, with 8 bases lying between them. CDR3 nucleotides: TGTGCCAGCAGTTTAGCTGGGCGGCAGTATTTT. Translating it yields CASSLAGRQYF.

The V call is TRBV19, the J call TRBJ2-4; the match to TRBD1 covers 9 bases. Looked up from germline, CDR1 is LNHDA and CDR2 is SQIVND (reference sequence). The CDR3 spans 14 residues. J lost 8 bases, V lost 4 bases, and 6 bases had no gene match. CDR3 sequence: CASSKRDREDIQYF. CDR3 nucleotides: TGTGCCAGTAGTAAACGGGACAGGGAGGACATTCAGTACTTC.

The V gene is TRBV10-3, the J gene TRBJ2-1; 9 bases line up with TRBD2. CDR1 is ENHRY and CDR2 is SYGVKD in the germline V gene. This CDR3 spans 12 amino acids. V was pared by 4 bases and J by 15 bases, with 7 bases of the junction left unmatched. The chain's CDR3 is CAISGLAGDWFF. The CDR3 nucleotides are TGTGCCATCAGTGGATTAGCGGGAGATTGGTTCTTC.

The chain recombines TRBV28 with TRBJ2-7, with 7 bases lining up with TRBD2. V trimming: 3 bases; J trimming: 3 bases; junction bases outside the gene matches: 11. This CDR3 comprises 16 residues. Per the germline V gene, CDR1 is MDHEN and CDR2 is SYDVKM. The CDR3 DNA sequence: TGTGCCAGCAGTTTCCTCACTGGGGAGGGCCTCTACGAGCAGTACTTC. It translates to CASSFLTGEGLYEQYF.

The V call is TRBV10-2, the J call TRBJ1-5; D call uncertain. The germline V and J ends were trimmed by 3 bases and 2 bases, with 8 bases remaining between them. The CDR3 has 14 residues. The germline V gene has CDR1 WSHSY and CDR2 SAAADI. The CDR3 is CASSDVAGNQPQHF. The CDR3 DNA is TGCGCCAGCAGTGACGTAGCGGGCAATCAGCCCCAGCATTTT.

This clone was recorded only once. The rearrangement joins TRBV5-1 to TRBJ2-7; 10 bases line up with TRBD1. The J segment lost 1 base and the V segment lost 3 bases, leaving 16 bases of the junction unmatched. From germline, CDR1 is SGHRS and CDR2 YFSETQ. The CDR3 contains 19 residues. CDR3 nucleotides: TGCGCCAGCAGCTCGCCCGGGACAGGGGTTTCAAGGAGGTCCTACGAGCAGTACTTC. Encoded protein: CASSSPGTGVSRRSYEQYF.

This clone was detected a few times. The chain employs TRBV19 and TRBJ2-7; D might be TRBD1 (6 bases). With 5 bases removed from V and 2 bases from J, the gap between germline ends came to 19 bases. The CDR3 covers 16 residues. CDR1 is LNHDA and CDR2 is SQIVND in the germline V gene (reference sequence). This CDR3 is CASSPGSLTGAYEQYF. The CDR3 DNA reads TGTGCCAGTAGTCCCGGCTCCCTGACAGGAGCCTACGAGCAGTACTTC.

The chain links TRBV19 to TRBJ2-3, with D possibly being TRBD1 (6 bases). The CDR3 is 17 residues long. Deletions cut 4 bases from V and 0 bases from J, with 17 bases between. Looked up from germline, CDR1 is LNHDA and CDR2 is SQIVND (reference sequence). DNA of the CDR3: TGTGCCAGTAGTACAACCACAGGGTTGTGGAGCACAGATACGCAGTATTTT. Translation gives CASSTTTGLWSTDTQYF.

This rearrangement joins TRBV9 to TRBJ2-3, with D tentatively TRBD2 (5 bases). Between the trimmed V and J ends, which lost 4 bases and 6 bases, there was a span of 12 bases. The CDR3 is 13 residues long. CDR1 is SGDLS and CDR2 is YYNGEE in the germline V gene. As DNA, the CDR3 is TGTGCCAGCAGCTCAAATTCGGGGGATACGCAGTATTTT. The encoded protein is CASSSNSGDTQYF.

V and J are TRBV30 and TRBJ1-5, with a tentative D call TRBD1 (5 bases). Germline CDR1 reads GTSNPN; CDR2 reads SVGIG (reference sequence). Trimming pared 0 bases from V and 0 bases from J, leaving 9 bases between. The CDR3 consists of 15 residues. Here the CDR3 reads CAWSVGGNSNQPQHF. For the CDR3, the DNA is TGTGCCTGGAGTGTGGGGGGTAATAGCAATCAGCCCCAGCATTTT.

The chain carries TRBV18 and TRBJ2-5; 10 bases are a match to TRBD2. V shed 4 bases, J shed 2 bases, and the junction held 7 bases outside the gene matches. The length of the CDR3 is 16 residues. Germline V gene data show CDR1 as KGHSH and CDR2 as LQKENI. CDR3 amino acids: CASSRFGLAAQETQYF. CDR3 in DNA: TGTGCCAGCTCACGCTTTGGACTAGCGGCTCAAGAGACCCAGTACTTC.

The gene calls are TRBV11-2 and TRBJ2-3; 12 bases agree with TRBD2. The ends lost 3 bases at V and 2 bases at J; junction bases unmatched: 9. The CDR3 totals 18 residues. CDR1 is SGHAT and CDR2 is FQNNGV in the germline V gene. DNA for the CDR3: TGTGCCAGCAGCTTGACTAGCGGGAGCTGGCCTTACACAGATACGCAGTATTTT. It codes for CASSLTSGSWPYTDTQYF.

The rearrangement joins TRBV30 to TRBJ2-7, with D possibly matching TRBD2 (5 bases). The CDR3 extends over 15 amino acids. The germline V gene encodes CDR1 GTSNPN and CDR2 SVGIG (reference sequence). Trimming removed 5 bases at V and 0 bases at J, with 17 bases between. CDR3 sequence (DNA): TGTGCCTGGGATAGCGAGGCAGTAAGCTCCTACGAGCAGTACTTC. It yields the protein CAWDSEAVSSYEQYF.

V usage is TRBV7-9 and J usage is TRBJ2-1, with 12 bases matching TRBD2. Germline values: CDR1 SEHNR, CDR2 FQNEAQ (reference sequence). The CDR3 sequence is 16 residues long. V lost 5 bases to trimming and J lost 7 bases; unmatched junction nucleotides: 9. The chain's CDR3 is CASSRRLAGESNEQFF. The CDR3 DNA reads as TGTGCCAGCAGCCGACGACTAGCGGGAGAAAGTAATGAGCAGTTCTTC.

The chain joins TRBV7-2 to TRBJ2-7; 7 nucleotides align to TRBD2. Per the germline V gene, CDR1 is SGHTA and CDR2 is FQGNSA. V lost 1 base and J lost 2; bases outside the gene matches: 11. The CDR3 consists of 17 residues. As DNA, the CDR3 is TGTGCCAGCAGCTTAGGGTTCGGGAAGCGGGGTACCTACGAGCAGTACTTC. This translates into CASSLGFGKRGTYEQYF.

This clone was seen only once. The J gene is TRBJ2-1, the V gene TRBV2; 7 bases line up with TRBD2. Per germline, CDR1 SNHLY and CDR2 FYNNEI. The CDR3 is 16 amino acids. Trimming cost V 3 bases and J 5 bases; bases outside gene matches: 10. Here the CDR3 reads CASSDSLGLVDNEQFF. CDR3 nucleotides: TGTGCCAGCAGTGATTCTCTAGGACTAGTTGACAATGAGCAGTTCTTC.

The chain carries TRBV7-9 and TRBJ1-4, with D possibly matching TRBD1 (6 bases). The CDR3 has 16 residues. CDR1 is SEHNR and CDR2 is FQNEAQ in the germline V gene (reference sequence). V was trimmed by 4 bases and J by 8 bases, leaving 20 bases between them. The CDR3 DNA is TGTGCCAGCAGCTCGACTCGACAGGCGATTGTCGAAAAACTGTTTTTT. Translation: CASSSTRQAIVEKLFF.

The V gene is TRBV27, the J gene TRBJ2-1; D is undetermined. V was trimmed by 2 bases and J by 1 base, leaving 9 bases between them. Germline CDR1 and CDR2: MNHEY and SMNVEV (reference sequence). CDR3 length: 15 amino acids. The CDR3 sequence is CASSLTGDSYNEQFF. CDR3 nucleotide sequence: TGTGCCAGCAGTTTAACCGGAGATTCCTACAATGAGCAGTTCTTC.

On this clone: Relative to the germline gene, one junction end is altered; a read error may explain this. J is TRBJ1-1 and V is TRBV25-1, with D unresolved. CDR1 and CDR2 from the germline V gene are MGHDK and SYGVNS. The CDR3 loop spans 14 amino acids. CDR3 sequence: CAGSEIWSRTEAFF. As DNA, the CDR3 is TGTGCCGGCAGTGAAATTTGGAGTAGGACTGAAGCTTTCTTT.

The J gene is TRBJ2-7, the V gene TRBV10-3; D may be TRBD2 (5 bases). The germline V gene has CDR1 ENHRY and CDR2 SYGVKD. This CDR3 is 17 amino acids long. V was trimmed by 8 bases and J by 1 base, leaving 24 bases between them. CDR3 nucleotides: TGTGCCATCGCCACCCCCAGAGGACTCGGATCGTCCTACGAGCAGTACTTC. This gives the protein CAIATPRGLGSSYEQYF.

The CDR3 loop is CASSQDVRGEKLFF. The CDR3, as DNA: TGCGCCAGCAGCCAAGACGTCAGGGGAGAAAAACTGTTTTTT. J is TRBJ1-4 and V is TRBV4-3; possibly TRBD1 for D (6 bases). Germline CDR1 LGHNA, CDR2 YSLEER. The CDR3 runs 14 residues. V lost 0 bases to trimming and J lost 8 bases, with 10 bases between them.

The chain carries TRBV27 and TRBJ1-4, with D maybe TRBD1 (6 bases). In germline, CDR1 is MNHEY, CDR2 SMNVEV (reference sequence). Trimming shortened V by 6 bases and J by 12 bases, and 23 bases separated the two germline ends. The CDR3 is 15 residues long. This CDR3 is CASSLAQGGAFELFF. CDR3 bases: TGTGCCAGCAGCTTAGCCCAAGGGGGGGCTTTTGAACTGTTTTTT. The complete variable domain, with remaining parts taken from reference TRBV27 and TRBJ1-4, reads EAQVTQNPRYLITVTGKKLTVTCSQNMNHEYMSWYRQDPGLGLRQIYYSMNVEVTDKGDVPEGYKVSRKEKRNFPLILESPSPNQTSLYFCASSLAQGGAFELFFGSGTQLSVL.

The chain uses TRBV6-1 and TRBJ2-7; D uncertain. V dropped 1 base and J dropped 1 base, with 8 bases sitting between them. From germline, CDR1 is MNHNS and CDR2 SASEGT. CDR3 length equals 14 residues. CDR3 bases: TGTGCCAGCAGTGAAGGAGGCGTATCCTACGAGCAGTACTTC. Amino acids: CASSEGGVSYEQYF.

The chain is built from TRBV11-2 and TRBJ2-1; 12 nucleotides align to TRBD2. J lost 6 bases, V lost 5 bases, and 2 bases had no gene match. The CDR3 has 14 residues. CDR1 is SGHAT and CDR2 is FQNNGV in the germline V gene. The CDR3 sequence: CASSMGLAGNEQFF. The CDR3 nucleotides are TGTGCCAGCAGCATGGGACTAGCGGGCAATGAGCAGTTCTTC.

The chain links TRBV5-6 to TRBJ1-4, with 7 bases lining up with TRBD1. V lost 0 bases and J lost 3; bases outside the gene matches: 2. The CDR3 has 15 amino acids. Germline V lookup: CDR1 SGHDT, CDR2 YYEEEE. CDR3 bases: TGTGCCAGCAGCTTGGTCGGGACAGCTAATGAAAAACTGTTTTTT. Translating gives CASSLVGTANEKLFF.

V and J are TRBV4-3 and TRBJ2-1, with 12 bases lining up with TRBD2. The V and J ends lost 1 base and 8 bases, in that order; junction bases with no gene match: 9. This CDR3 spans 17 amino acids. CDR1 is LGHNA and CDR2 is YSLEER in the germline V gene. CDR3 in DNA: TGCGCCAGCAGCCAAGGCTTGGGACTAGCGGGCTTCGATGAGCAGTTCTTC. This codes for CASSQGLGLAGFDEQFF.

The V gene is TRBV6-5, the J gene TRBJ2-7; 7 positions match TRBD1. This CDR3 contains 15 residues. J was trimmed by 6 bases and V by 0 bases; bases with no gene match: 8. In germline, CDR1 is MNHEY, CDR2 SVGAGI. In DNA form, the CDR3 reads TGTGCCAGCAGTTACTCTGGGACAGTAATTTCCGAGCAGTACTTC. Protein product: CASSYSGTVISEQYF.

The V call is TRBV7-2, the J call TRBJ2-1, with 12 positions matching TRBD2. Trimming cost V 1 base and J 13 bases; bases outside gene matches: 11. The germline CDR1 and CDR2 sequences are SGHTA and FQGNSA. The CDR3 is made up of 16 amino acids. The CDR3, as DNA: TGTGCCAGCAGCTTAGGCCTAGCGGGAGGGTTACGTGGACAGTTCTTC. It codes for CASSLGLAGGLRGQFF.

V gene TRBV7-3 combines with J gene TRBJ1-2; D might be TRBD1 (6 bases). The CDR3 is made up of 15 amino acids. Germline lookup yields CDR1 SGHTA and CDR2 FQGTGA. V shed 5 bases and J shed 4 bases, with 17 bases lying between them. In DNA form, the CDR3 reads TGTGCCAGCAGCCTAAACCGGGACACCAGCTATGGCTACACCTTC. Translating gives CASSLNRDTSYGYTF.

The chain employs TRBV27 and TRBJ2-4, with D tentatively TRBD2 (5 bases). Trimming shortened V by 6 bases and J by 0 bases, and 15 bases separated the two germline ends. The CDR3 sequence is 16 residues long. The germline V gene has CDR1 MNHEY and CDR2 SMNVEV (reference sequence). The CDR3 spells CASRPLADLAKNIQYF. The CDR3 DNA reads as TGTGCCAGCAGGCCCCTAGCAGACCTAGCCAAAAACATTCAGTACTTC.